A selection of T cell receptor beta chains follows, all from one sample in a study of OX40 agonist ivuxolimab in advanced cancers. Repertoires were generated with immunoSEQ multiplex PCR, while TCRdb's copy carries only in-frame clones and drops some. The repertoire has 75,000 to 100,000 clones, 65% to 90% of them found once; the top ten carry about 1.9%. This material consisted of CD4+ or CD8+ T cells sorted from blood, taken in a trial of the OX40 agonist ivuxolimab. The receptor source for this set is an adult with an advanced solid tumor such as melanoma, head and neck, liver or kidney cancer. Both conserved end residues are part of each CDR3. Fields, in order: J gene, V gene, clone size, D gene, CDR3 DNA, CDR3 protein. D genes are given only for firm matches. Not every row has a clone size; where given, it reads once, few, many or a size class.

TRBJ2-7,TRBV28,once,NA,TGTGCCAGCACCGCCTCCGACTCCGTATACGAGCAGTACTTC,CASTASDSVYEQYF
TRBJ2-1,TRBV7-2,NA,TRBD1,TGTGCCAGCAGCCCTGCCGGGACAGGTATGAATGAGCAGTTCTTC,CASSPAGTGMNEQFF
TRBJ2-1,TRBV20-1,NA,TRBD1,TGCAGTGCGACAGGGGGCGGTGAGCAGTTCTTC,CSATGGGEQFF
TRBJ2-1,TRBV20-1,NA,NA,TGCAGTGCTAGACTAGCTCCCGAGCAGTTCTTC,CSARLAPEQFF
TRBJ2-5,TRBV5-1,NA,TRBD2,TGCGCCAGCCAACCGGGGGGAGGGCCCGGAGAGACCCAGTACTTC,CASQPGGGPGETQYF
TRBJ2-7,TRBV27,NA,TRBD1,TGTGCCAGCAGTTTTGGGACAGGGGGTTACGAGCAGTACTTC,CASSFGTGGYEQYF
TRBJ2-7,TRBV11-2,NA,TRBD2,TGTGCCAGCAGCTTAAAGGCGGTAGCGGGCTACGAGCAGTACTTC,CASSLKAVAGYEQYF
TRBJ2-2,TRBV5-1,NA,NA,TGCGCCAGCAGCGAAATAACTTGGAACACCGGGGAGCTGTTTTTT,CASSEITWNTGELFF
TRBJ1-1,TRBV5-1,once,TRBD1,TGCGCCAGCAGCCCGACAGGGGAAGGGGGCACTGAAGCTTTCTTT,CASSPTGEGGTEAFF
TRBJ1-2,TRBV27,NA,TRBD1,TGTGCCAGCCCGACAGGGGGCCGAAACTATGGCTACACCTTC,CASPTGGRNYGYTF
TRBJ1-4,TRBV5-5,few,TRBD1,TGTGCCAGCAGCTTGGTGTTGGGACAGAATGAAAAACTGTTTTTT,CASSLVLGQNEKLFF
TRBJ2-7,TRBV7-8,NA,TRBD2,TGTGCCAGCAGCCACCCTAGCGGGAATAGCTACGAGCAGTACTTC,CASSHPSGNSYEQYF
TRBJ1-5,TRBV28,few,TRBD1,TGTGCCAGCGTGACAGGGCGCAATCAGCCCCAGCATTTT,CASVTGRNQPQHF
TRBJ1-1,TRBV6-5,NA,NA,TGTGCCAGCAGTTACCAACCGACGGGTAACACTGAAGCTTTCTTT,CASSYQPTGNTEAFF
TRBJ2-7,TRBV15,NA,TRBD2,TGTGCCACCAGCAGAGATTCCCTAGCGGGGTACGAGCAGTACTTC,CATSRDSLAGYEQYF
TRBJ2-2,TRBV6-1,once,NA,TGTGCCAGCAACCCATTTCGGAACACCGGGGAGCTGTTTTTT,CASNPFRNTGELFF
TRBJ2-1,TRBV5-1,NA,NA,TGCGCCAGCAGCTTGGGACAGAATATCAATGAGCAGTTCTTC,CASSLGQNINEQFF
TRBJ2-1,TRBV5-5,NA,NA,TGTGCCAGCAGCTCAGGCCAAAATGAGCAGTTCTTC,CASSSGQNEQFF